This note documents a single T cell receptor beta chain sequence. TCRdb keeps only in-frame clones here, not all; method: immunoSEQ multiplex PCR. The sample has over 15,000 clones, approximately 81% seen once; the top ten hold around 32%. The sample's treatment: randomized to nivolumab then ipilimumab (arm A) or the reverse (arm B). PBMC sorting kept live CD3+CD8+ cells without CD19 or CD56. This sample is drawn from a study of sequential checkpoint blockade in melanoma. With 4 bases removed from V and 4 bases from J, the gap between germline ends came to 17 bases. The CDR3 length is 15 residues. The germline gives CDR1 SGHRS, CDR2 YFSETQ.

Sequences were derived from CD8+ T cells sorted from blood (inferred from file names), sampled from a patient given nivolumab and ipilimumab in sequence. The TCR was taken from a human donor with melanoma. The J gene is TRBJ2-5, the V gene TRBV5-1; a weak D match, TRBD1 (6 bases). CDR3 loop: CASSEQGIGRETQYF. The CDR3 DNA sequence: TGCGCCAGCAGCGAGCAGGGGATAGGGCGAGAGACCCAGTACTTC.